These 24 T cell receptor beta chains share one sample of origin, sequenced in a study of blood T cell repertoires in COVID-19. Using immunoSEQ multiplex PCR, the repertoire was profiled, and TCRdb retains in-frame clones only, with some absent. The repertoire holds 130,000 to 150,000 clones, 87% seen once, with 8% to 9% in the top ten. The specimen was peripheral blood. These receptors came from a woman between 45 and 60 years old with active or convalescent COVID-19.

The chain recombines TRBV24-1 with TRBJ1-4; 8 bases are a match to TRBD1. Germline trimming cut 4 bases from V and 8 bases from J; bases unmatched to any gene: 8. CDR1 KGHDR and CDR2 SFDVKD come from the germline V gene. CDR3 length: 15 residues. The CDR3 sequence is CATSDATGAGEKLFF. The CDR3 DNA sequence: TGTGCCACCAGTGACGCGACAGGGGCCGGCGAAAAACTGTTTTTT.

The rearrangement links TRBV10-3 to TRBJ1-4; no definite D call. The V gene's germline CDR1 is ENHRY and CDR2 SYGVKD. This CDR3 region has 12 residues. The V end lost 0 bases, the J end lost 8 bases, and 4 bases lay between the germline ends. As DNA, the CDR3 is TGTGCCATCAGTGAGTCGAGAGAAAAACTGTTTTTT. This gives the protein CAISESREKLFF.

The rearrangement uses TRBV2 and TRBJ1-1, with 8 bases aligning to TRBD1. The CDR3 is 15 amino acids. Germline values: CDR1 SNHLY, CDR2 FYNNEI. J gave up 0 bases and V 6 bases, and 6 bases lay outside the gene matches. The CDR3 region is CASRRDRGMNTEAFF. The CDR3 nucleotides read TGTGCCAGCAGACGTGACAGGGGTATGAACACTGAAGCTTTCTTT. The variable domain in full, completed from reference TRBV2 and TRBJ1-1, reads EPEVTQTPSHQVTQMGQEVILRCVPISNHLYFYWYRQILGQKVEFLVSFYNNEISEKSEIFDDQFSVERPDGSNFTLKIRSTKLEDSAMYFCASRRDRGMNTEAFFGQGTRLTVV.

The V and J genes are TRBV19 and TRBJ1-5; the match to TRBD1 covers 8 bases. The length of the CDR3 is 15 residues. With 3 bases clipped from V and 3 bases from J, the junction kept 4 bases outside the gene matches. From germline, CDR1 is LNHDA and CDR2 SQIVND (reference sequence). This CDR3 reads CASSIRDRFNQPQHF. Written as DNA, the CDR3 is TGTGCCAGTAGTATCAGGGACAGGTTCAATCAGCCCCAGCATTTT.

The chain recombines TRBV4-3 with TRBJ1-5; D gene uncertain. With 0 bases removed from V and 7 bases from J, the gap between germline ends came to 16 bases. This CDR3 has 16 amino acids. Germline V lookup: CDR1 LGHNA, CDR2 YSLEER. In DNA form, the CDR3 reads TGCGCCAGCAGCCAAGACGCTCAGACACCCAGACAGCCCCAGCATTTT. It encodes CASSQDAQTPRQPQHF.

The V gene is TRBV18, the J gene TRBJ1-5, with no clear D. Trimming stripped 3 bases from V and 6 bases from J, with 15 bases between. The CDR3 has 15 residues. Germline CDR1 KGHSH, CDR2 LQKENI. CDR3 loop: CASSPGSSIGQPQHF. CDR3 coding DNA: TGTGCCAGCTCACCCGGGAGTTCGATAGGTCAGCCCCAGCATTTT.

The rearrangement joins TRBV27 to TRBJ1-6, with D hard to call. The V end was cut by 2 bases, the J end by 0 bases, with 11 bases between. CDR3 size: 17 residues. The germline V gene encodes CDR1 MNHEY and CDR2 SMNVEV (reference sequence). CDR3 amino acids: CASSLKPPSSYNSPLHF. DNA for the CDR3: TGTGCCAGCAGTTTAAAACCACCCAGCTCCTATAATTCACCCCTCCACTTT.

Written as DNA, the CDR3 is TGTGCCAGCAGCGCTAAGAACACTGAAGCTTTCTTT. Translation gives CASSAKNTEAFF. The chain couples TRBV7-8 to TRBJ1-1; the D is unclear. The CDR3 runs 12 residues. Trimming removed 5 bases at V and 1 base at J, with 5 bases between. The germline CDR1 and CDR2 sequences are SGHVS and FQNEAQ.

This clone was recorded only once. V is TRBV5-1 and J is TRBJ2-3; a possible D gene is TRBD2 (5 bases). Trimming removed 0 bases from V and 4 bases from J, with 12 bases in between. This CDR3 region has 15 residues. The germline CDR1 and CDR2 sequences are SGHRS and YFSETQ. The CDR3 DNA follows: TGCGCCAGCAGCTTGGGACTAACCGTCCCAGATACGCAGTATTTT. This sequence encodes CASSLGLTVPDTQYF.

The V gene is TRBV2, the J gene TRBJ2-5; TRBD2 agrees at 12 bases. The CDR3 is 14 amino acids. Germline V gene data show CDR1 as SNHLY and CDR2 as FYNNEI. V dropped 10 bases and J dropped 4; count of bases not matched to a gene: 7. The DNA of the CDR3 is TGTGCCACCGAACTAGCGGGGGGCCGAGAGACCCAGTACTTC. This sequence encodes CATELAGGRETQYF.

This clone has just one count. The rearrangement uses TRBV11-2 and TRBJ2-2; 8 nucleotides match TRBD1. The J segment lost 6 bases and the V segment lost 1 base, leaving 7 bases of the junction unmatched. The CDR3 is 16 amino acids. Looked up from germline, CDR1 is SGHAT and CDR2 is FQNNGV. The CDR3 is CASSLVTGGLAGELFF. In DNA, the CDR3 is TGTGCCAGCAGCTTAGTAACAGGGGGATTAGCCGGGGAGCTGTTTTTT.

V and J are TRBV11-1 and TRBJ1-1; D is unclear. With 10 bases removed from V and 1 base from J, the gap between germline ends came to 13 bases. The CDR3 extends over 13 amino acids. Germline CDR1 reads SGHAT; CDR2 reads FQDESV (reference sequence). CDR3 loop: CATPGLPNTEAFF. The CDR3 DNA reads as TGTGCCACCCCCGGGTTACCGAACACTGAAGCTTTCTTT.

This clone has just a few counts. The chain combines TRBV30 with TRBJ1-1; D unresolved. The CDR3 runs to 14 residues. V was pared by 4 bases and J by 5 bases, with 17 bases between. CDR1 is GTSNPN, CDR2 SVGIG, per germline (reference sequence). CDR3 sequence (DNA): TGTGCCTGGAATAGAGCCGGTTCGGGGACTGAAGCTTTCTTT. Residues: CAWNRAGSGTEAFF.

CDR3 residues: CAWSVSMTSGRAYEQYF. For the CDR3, the DNA is TGTGCCTGGAGTGTATCCATGACTAGCGGGAGAGCGTACGAGCAGTACTTC. The chain joins TRBV30 to TRBJ2-7, with TRBD2 matching over 12 bases. Losses at the gene ends were 0 bases for V and 4 bases for J; bases not matched to a gene: 10. The CDR3 length is 17 residues. Germline CDR1 and CDR2: GTSNPN and SVGIG (reference sequence).

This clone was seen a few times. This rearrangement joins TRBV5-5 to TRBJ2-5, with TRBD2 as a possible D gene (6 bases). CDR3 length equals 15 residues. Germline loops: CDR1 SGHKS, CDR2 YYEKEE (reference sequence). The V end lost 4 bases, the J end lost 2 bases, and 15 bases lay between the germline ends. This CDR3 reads CASSTRPGEQETQYF. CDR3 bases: TGTGCCAGCAGCACCCGACCGGGGGAACAAGAGACCCAGTACTTC.

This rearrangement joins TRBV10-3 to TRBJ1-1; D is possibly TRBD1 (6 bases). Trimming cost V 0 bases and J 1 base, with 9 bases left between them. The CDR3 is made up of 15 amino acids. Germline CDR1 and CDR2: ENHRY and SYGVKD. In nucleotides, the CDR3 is TGTGCCATCAGTGAGTCGGGGGCAGGGAACACTGAAGCTTTCTTT. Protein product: CAISESGAGNTEAFF.

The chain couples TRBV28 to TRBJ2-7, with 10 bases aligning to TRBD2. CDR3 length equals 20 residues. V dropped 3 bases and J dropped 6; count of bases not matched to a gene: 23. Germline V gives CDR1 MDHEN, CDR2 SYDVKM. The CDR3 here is CASSFPRPPQLAGSTSEQYF. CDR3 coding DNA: TGTGCCAGCAGTTTCCCCCGCCCACCCCAACTAGCGGGGAGCACTTCCGAGCAGTACTTC.

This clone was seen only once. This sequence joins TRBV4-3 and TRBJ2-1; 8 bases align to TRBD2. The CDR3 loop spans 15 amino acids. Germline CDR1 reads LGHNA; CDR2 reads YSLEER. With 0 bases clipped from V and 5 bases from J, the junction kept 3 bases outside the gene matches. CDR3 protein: CASSQDGREDNEQFF. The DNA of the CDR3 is TGCGCCAGCAGCCAAGACGGGAGGGAGGACAATGAGCAGTTCTTC.

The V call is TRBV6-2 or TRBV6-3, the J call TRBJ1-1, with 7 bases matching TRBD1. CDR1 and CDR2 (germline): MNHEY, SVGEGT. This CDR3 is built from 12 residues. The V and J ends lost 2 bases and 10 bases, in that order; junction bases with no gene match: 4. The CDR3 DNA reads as TGTGCCAGCAGTTACGGGACAGCGCGAGCTTTCTTT. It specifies CASSYGTARAFF.

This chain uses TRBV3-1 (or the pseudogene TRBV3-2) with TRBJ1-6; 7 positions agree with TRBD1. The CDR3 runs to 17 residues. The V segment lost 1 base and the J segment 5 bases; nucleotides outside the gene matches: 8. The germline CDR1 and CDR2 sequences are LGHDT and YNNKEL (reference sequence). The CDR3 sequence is CASSQGLPGGNNSPLHF. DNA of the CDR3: TGTGCCAGCAGCCAAGGTCTCCCAGGGGGAAATAATTCACCCCTCCACTTT.

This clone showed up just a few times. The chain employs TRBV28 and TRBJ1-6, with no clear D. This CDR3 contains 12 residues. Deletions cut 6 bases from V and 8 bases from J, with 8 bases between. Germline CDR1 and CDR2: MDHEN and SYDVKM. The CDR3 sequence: CASRLRDSPLHF. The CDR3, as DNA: TGTGCCAGCAGGTTGAGGGATTCACCCCTCCACTTT.

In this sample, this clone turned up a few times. The CDR3: CASSFVFQGAVAEQFF. CDR3 in DNA: TGTGCCAGCAGTTTCGTCTTCCAGGGGGCTGTCGCTGAGCAGTTCTTC. The V gene is TRBV28, the J gene TRBJ2-1, with 8 bases that match TRBD1. Germline assignment: CDR1 MDHEN and CDR2 SYDVKM. The V segment lost 3 bases and the J segment 9 bases; nucleotides outside the gene matches: 13. This CDR3 comprises 16 residues.

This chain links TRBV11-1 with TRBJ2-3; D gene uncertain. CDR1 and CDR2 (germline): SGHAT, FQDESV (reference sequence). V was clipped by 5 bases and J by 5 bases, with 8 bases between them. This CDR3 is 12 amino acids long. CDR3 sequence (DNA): TGTGCCAGCAGCCTAAACAGAGATACGCAGTATTTT. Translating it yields CASSLNRDTQYF.

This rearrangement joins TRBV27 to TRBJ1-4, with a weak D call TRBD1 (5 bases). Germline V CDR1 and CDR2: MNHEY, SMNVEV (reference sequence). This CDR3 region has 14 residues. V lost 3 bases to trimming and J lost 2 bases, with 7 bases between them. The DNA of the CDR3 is TGTGCCAGCAGTTTCTCAGGGACTAATGAAAAACTGTTTTTT. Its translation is CASSFSGTNEKLFF.